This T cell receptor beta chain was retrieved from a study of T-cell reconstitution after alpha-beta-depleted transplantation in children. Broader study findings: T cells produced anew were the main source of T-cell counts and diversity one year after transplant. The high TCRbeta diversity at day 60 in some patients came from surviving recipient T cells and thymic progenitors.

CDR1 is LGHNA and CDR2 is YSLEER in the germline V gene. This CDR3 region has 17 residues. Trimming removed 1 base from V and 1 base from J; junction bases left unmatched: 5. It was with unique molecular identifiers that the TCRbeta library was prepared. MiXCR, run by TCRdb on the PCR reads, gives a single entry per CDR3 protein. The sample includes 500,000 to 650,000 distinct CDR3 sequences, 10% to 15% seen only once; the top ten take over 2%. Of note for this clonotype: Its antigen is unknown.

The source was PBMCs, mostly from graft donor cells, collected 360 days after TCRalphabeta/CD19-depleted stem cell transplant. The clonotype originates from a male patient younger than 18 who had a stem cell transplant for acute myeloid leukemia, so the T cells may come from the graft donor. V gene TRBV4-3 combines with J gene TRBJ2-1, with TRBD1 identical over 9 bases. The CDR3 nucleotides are TGCGCCAGCAGCCAAGGGCTACAGGGGGCTTCCTACAATGAGCAGTTCTTC. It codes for CASSQGLQGASYNEQFF.